This TCR beta chain was observed in a study of blood T cell repertoires in COVID-19 (dated by TCRdb to 2018 to 2021). Background for the entire study: Collaborator samples came from the United States, Italy and Spain and covered acute and convalescent phases of COVID-19. The prospective study material was composed of cDNA or gDNA derived from T cells, B-cell-depleted T cells, or PBMCs. The dataset comprised deeply sampled blood TCRbeta repertoires from subjects exposed to, actively infected with, or recovered from COVID-19. The repertoires were released in a freely available public database intended as a resource for research on the immune response to SARS-CoV-2. The samples were drawn from the first 160 participants of the ongoing ImmuneRACE study and from over a thousand subjects provided by 6 global collaborators. The sample metadata nearly always contained a de-identified subject ID, COVID-19 status, age in years and sex. Where available, HLA class I and class II types were obtained from metadata supplied by the sample provider rather than from assay-based typing. Here is what the overall study found, with its caveats: The quantity of clinical and demographic metadata differed by source and by participant and was supplied without curation.

The immunoSEQ Assay, a bias-controlled multiplex PCR, was used to amplify TCRbeta CDR3 regions from genomic DNA. The authors processed their data as follows. Nucleated cell counts per sample were estimated from amplification of reference gene primers within the assay. To quantify the absolute abundance of each unique TCRbeta CDR3 rearrangement, sequence reads were collapsed and filtered. For each sample, productive Simpson clonality was calculated as the square root of Simpson's diversity index across productive rearrangements. The source is immuneACCESS, and TCRdb retained only in-frame sequences with V and J called. Part of the clones is not carried over; for the studies checked, unresolved V genes explain less than half of this, and the remainder is unexplained. Clone size and the V and J calls come from that table; the DNA yielded D and trimming. This sample gives 100,000 to 150,000 clones in total; roughly 74% of them show up just once. The ten largest clonotypes hold more than 5% of the sample.

The collaborating institutions used their own protocols to collect whole blood in K2EDTA tubes. For TCRbeta analysis, collaborators shipped samples as frozen whole blood, isolated PBMCs, or DNA extracted from either of those sample types. The CDR3 goes from the cysteine to the phenylalanine over 13 residues. Just the 39-base CDR3 DNA is kept, in frame starting at base 1. Compared with germline, V lacks 7 bases and J lacks 2 bases; bases without a gene match: 5. Via the germline V gene, CDR1 is SGHRS and CDR2 YFSETQ. Points on this clone: Its binding antigen is unknown. The input lacks base qualities; no much larger clone sits a single base away.

The rearrangement combines TRBV5-1 with TRBJ1-1, and TRBD1 matches 7 of the central bases. Specimen: peripheral blood. This TCR came from a man aged 55 to 69 with acute or convalescent COVID-19. The CDR3 protein is CASGGQLNTEAFF. The bases read TGCGCCAGCGGGGGACAGCTAAACACTGAAGCTTTCTTT.